This T cell receptor beta chain was profiled in a study of beta chain features in type 1 diabetes. Points from the study as a whole: Naive, central memory and regulatory TCRB repertoires appeared more similar among patients than healthy donors.

Germline values: CDR1 MGHDK, CDR2 SYGVNS. V was pared by 2 bases and J by 1 base, with 8 bases between. The CDR3 consists of 14 residues. The whole isolated RNA underwent reverse transcription, so sequencing captured expressed TCRB transcripts. Profiling relied on immunoSEQ multiplex PCR, and the TCRdb table lists in-frame clones only, not all of them. The table records around 190,000 clones, less than 15% of them present only once. A few counts support this clone. As yet, its antigen is unknown. The chain has TRBV25-1 and TRBJ1-1; the D gene is possibly TRBD1 (5 bases). This receptor was identified in a woman under 30 in good health. Sequenced material: central memory CD4+ T cells from blood. The CDR3 sequence is CASSETGRNTEAFF. CDR3 nucleotide sequence: TGTGCCAGCAGTGAAACAGGTCGGAACACTGAAGCTTTCTTT.